Listed below are T cell receptor beta chains from one sample, sequenced in a study of Graves' ophthalmopathy and Graves' hyperthyroidism. MiXCR was run by TCRdb on the multiplex PCR reads, yielding one entry per CDR3 protein. Found here are tens of thousands of distinct CDR3 sequences, more than 40% of them singletons; the top ten hold roughly 5%. The sequenced sample consisted of peripheral blood. These receptors all come from an adult woman with Graves' ophthalmopathy. Both conserved end residues are part of each CDR3. Each record gives: CDR3 DNA, CDR3 protein, D gene, V gene, J gene, clone size. A D gene is named only where the DNA matches it firmly. Size tells how often a clone was seen (once, few, many) or the class of an expanded clone, and some rows leave it out.

CDR3 DNA: TGCAGCGTTGAAACGGGCAGGGAGGTACATGAGCAGTTCTTC
CDR3 protein: CSVETGREVHEQFF
D gene: -
V gene: TRBV29-1
J gene: TRBJ2-1
clone size: -

CDR3 DNA: TGTGCCAGTAGTATTCAGGTGAAGAATTCACCCCTCCACTTT
CDR3 protein: CASSIQVKNSPLHF
D gene: -
V gene: TRBV19
J gene: TRBJ1-6
clone size: medium-sized

CDR3 DNA: TGCAGTGCTAGTGGGCTAGCGGGAGAGCCCACCGGGGAGCAGTCCTTC
CDR3 protein: CSASGLAGEPTGEQSF
D gene: TRBD2
V gene: TRBV20-1
J gene: TRBJ2-1
clone size: -

CDR3 DNA: TGTGCCAGTAGCTCTGGGGGACTAGCGGGAGCCGGGGAGCAGTTCTTC
CDR3 protein: CASSSGGLAGAGEQFF
D gene: TRBD2
V gene: TRBV19
J gene: TRBJ2-1
clone size: once

CDR3 DNA: TGTGCCAGCAGGCTCGACAGGGGAGGGGGCACTGAAGCTTTCTTT
CDR3 protein: CASRLDRGGGTEAFF
D gene: TRBD1
V gene: TRBV2
J gene: TRBJ1-1
clone size: many

CDR3 DNA: TGCAGTGCTAGAGCCGCGACAGGATTAGCCTACAATGAGCAGTTCTTC
CDR3 protein: CSARAATGLAYNEQFF
D gene: -
V gene: TRBV20-1
J gene: TRBJ2-1
clone size: many

CDR3 DNA: TGTGCCAGCAGTCCAGGACTAGCGGGTAATCAAGAGACCCAGTACTTC
CDR3 protein: CASSPGLAGNQETQYF
D gene: TRBD2
V gene: TRBV6-5
J gene: TRBJ2-5
clone size: many

CDR3 DNA: TGTGCCAGCAGCTTAGACGAGCGAGATACGCAGTATTTT
CDR3 protein: CASSLDERDTQYF
D gene: -
V gene: TRBV11-2
J gene: TRBJ2-3
clone size: many

CDR3 DNA: TGTGCCAGCAGTTCACAGACAGGCACAGATACGCAGTATTTT
CDR3 protein: CASSSQTGTDTQYF
D gene: -
V gene: TRBV28
J gene: TRBJ2-3
clone size: many

CDR3 DNA: TGTGCCGGCAGCGACACTAGCGCTTCTGGCACGGATACGCAGTATTTT
CDR3 protein: CAGSDTSASGTDTQYF
D gene: TRBD2
V gene: TRBV9
J gene: TRBJ2-3
clone size: -

CDR3 DNA: TGTGCCAGCAGCTTAATTTATGGGGTAGGCACTGAAGCTTTCTTT
CDR3 protein: CASSLIYGVGTEAFF
D gene: -
V gene: TRBV11-2
J gene: TRBJ1-1
clone size: many

CDR3 DNA: TGCGCCAGCAGCCGCCTCTGGGGGGTACGAGACTATGGCTACACCTTC
CDR3 protein: CASSRLWGVRDYGYTF
D gene: -
V gene: TRBV4-1
J gene: TRBJ1-2
clone size: -

CDR3 DNA: TGTGCCAGCAGTGCCCCAGGGTTTTGGGAGACCCAGTACTTC
CDR3 protein: CASSAPGFWETQYF
D gene: -
V gene: TRBV28
J gene: TRBJ2-5
clone size: few

CDR3 DNA: TGTGCCTGGAGGGGGGGCCGGGGACAGTTTGTCTCCTACGAGCAGTACTTC
CDR3 protein: CAWRGGRGQFVSYEQYF
D gene: -
V gene: TRBV30
J gene: TRBJ2-7
clone size: few

CDR3 DNA: TGTGCCAGCAGCTTAAGCGGGGGAAAATACGAGCAGTACTTC
CDR3 protein: CASSLSGGKYEQYF
D gene: TRBD2
V gene: TRBV7-3
J gene: TRBJ2-7
clone size: -

CDR3 DNA: TGCGCCAGCAGCCAAGGAGGGGGCCGCTCTGGGGCCAACGTCCTGACTTTC
CDR3 protein: CASSQGGGRSGANVLTF
D gene: TRBD1
V gene: TRBV4-1
J gene: TRBJ2-6
clone size: many

CDR3 DNA: TGCGGCATTGCCCACCCAAGGAACTATGGCCACACCTTC
CDR3 protein: CGIAHPRNYGHTF
D gene: -
V gene: TRBV29-1
J gene: TRBJ1-2
clone size: -

CDR3 DNA: TGCAGTGTCACAGGGGGCTTCGAGGGACAGCCCCAGCATTTT
CDR3 protein: CSVTGGFEGQPQHF
D gene: TRBD1
V gene: TRBV20-1
J gene: TRBJ1-5
clone size: many

CDR3 DNA: TGCGCCAGCAGCCAAGAAGGACGGACCACCGGGGAGCTGTTTTTT
CDR3 protein: CASSQEGRTTGELFF
D gene: -
V gene: TRBV4-1
J gene: TRBJ2-2
clone size: many

CDR3 DNA: TGCAGTGCTAGTTGGAGACGAGAGGACAATCAGCCCCAGCATTTT
CDR3 protein: CSASWRREDNQPQHF
D gene: -
V gene: TRBV20-1
J gene: TRBJ1-5
clone size: many

CDR3 DNA: TGTGCCAGCAGTGGGCGGGAGACCCAGTACTTC
CDR3 protein: CASSGRETQYF
D gene: -
V gene: TRBV28
J gene: TRBJ2-5
clone size: many

CDR3 DNA: TGTGCCAGCAGCGTGGGGACTAGCGGGAGGTATGAGCAGTTCTTC
CDR3 protein: CASSVGTSGRYEQFF
D gene: TRBD2
V gene: TRBV9
J gene: TRBJ2-1
clone size: -

CDR3 DNA: TGTGCCAGCGGAACAGGGGGTATAACCCAAGAAAAACTGTTTTTT
CDR3 protein: CASGTGGITQEKLFF
D gene: TRBD1
V gene: TRBV6-1
J gene: TRBJ1-4
clone size: many

CDR3 DNA: TGTGCCAGCAGCCGAGGGACTAGCGGCACAGATACGCAGTATTTT
CDR3 protein: CASSRGTSGTDTQYF
D gene: TRBD2
V gene: TRBV7-6
J gene: TRBJ2-3
clone size: medium-sized

CDR3 DNA: TGTGCCAGCAGCTGGGAGAGAAGGGGGCAGTTCTTC
CDR3 protein: CASSWERRGQFF
D gene: -
V gene: TRBV5-6
J gene: TRBJ2-1
clone size: many

CDR3 DNA: TGTGCCAGCAGCCCAGTAGCGGGAGGGAAGAATGAGCAGTTCTTC
CDR3 protein: CASSPVAGGKNEQFF
D gene: TRBD2
V gene: TRBV7-3
J gene: TRBJ2-1
clone size: -

CDR3 DNA: TGTGCCAGCAGCTGGGAGGTACACCCTAGCACAGATACGCAGTATTTT
CDR3 protein: CASSWEVHPSTDTQYF
D gene: -
V gene: TRBV12-1
J gene: TRBJ2-3
clone size: many

CDR3 DNA: TGTGCCAGTAGTATTAGGGATACGCAGTATTTT
CDR3 protein: CASSIRDTQYF
D gene: -
V gene: TRBV19
J gene: TRBJ2-3
clone size: many

CDR3 DNA: TGTGCCGTTAAATCCGGGACAGTAGACAATGAGCAGTATTTT
CDR3 protein: CAVKSGTVDNEQYF
D gene: TRBD1
V gene: TRBV24-1
J gene: TRBJ2-3
clone size: -

CDR3 DNA: TGTGCCAGCAGCCACAGACTAGCGGGAACGAACACCGGGGAGCTGTTTTTT
CDR3 protein: CASSHRLAGTNTGELFF
D gene: TRBD2
V gene: TRBV14
J gene: TRBJ2-2
clone size: -

CDR3 DNA: TGTGCCAGCAGTCCCATCGGGTCGAGGTCACCCCTCCACTTT
CDR3 protein: CASSPIGSRSPLHF
D gene: -
V gene: TRBV7-6
J gene: TRBJ1-6
clone size: -

CDR3 DNA: TGCGCCAGCAGCCAAGATTCACGGGGAAGGACAGATACGCAGTATTTT
CDR3 protein: CASSQDSRGRTDTQYF
D gene: -
V gene: TRBV4-1
J gene: TRBJ2-3
clone size: many

CDR3 DNA: TGTGCCATCAGTGAAAGGGGTAGCACAGATACGCAGTATTTT
CDR3 protein: CAISERGSTDTQYF
D gene: -
V gene: TRBV10-3
J gene: TRBJ2-3
clone size: -

CDR3 DNA: TGTGCCAGCAGCTTAATGGCTAGCGAGGAGACCCAGTACTTC
CDR3 protein: CASSLMASEETQYF
D gene: -
V gene: TRBV7-2
J gene: TRBJ2-5
clone size: many

CDR3 DNA: TGCAGCGTAGGGGGGGGGGAATACGAGCAGTACTTC
CDR3 protein: CSVGGGEYEQYF
D gene: -
V gene: TRBV29-1
J gene: TRBJ2-7
clone size: once

CDR3 DNA: TGTGCCAGCAGCTCCCGGGACAGGGCTGGCAATGAGCAGTTCTTC
CDR3 protein: CASSSRDRAGNEQFF
D gene: TRBD1
V gene: TRBV14
J gene: TRBJ2-1
clone size: -

CDR3 DNA: TGTGCCAGCAGTGTGGGGCCTTACAATGAGCAGTTCTTC
CDR3 protein: CASSVGPYNEQFF
D gene: -
V gene: TRBV2
J gene: TRBJ2-1
clone size: -